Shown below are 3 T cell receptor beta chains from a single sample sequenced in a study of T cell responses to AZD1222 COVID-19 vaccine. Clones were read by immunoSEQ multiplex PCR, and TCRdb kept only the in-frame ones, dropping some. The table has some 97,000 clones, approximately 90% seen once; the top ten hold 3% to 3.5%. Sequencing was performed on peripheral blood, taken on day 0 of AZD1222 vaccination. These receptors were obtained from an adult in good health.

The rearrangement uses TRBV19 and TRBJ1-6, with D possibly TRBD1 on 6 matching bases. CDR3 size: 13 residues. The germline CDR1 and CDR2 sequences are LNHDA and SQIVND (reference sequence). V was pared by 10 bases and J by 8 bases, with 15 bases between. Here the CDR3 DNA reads TGTGCCACCCGGGACACAAGAGATTCACCCCTCCACTTT. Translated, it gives CATRDTRDSPLHF.

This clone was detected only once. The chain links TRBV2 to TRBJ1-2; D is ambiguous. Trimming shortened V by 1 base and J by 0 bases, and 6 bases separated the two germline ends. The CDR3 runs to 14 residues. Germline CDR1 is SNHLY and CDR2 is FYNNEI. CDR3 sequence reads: CASSEGRANYGYTF. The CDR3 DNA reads TGTGCCAGCAGTGAAGGCCGCGCTAACTATGGCTACACCTTC.

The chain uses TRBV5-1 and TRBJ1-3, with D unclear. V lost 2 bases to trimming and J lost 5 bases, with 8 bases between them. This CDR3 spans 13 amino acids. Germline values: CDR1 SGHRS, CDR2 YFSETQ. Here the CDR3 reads CASSFGSRNTIYF. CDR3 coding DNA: TGCGCCAGCAGCTTTGGGAGTCGAAACACCATATATTTT.